The following is a T cell receptor beta chain sequence with its context. Its antigen is still unknown. Between the trimmed V and J ends, which lost 1 base and 0 bases, there was a span of 7 bases. In germline, CDR1 is SGHAT, CDR2 FQNNGV. The CDR3 is made up of 14 amino acids. These data belong to a study of response to subunit inactivated influenza vaccine. Study-level points and caveats: The authors offered the suggestion that each seasonal influenza vaccination recruits few new T cells.

MiXCR was run by TCRdb on the RT-PCR reads, yielding one entry per CDR3 protein. The data hold roughly 520,000 distinct CDR3 sequences, with roughly 23% observed a single time. The chain combines TRBV11-2 with TRBJ2-7; no firm D call. This sample comprised CD4+ T cells sorted from PBMCs, obtained 5 days after vaccination. The receptor was derived from a middle-aged man who received an inactivated influenza vaccine. Here the CDR3 reads CASSLGPSSYEQYF. In DNA, the CDR3 is TGTGCCAGCAGCTTAGGTCCAAGCTCCTACGAGCAGTACTTC.